Included here is one T cell receptor (beta chain) sequence, with context. PCR employed 60 Vbeta and 13 Jbeta primers. Produced via immunoSEQ multiplex PCR; TCRdb's table is partial and in-frame only. The sample lists 40,000 to 45,000 clones, under 65% occurring once. Per the germline V gene, CDR1 is LGHNA and CDR2 is YNFKEQ. The CDR3 spans 15 residues. V was trimmed by 0 bases and J by 1 base, leaving 9 bases between them. The data are from a study of cytomegalovirus exposure and HLA in healthy donors. This clonotype was obtained from a human donor in good health. The rearrangement links TRBV4-2 to TRBJ2-5, with TRBD1 as a possible D gene (5 bases). Sequenced: PBMCs. CDR3 residues: CASSQDQGSQETQYF. In nucleotides, the CDR3 is TGTGCCAGCAGCCAAGATCAGGGAAGCCAAGAGACCCAGTACTTC.